These T cell receptor beta chains were read from a single sample in a study of blood T cell repertoires in COVID-19. Produced via immunoSEQ multiplex PCR; TCRdb's table is partial and in-frame only. In the table there are over 150,000 clones, 70% to 80% of which are singletons. The material sequenced was PBMCs or T cells enriched from blood (not recorded which). The receptors here all came from a woman aged 50 to 60 who had recovered from COVID-19. The CDR3 runs from the conserved cysteine through the conserved F or W. Fields, in order: CDR3 length, clone size, D gene, V gene, J gene, CDR3 protein, CDR3 DNA. A D gene is named only where the DNA matches it firmly. Not all rows give a size; the values are once, few, many and, for expanded clones, a class.

CDR3 length: 13; clone size: NA; D gene: NA; V gene: TRBV29-1; J gene: TRBJ1-2; CDR3 protein: CSVAQGSGYGYTF; CDR3 DNA: TGCAGCGTTGCCCAGGGGTCTGGCTATGGCTACACCTTC
CDR3 length: 14; clone size: NA; D gene: NA; V gene: TRBV5-1; J gene: TRBJ2-7; CDR3 protein: CASSLDPGSYEQYF; CDR3 DNA: TGCGCCAGCAGCTTGGATCCAGGGTCCTACGAGCAGTACTTC
CDR3 length: 14; clone size: NA; D gene: NA; V gene: TRBV2; J gene: TRBJ1-5; CDR3 protein: CASRGGWGDQPQHF; CDR3 DNA: TGTGCCTCCCGGGGGGGGTGGGGCGATCAGCCCCAGCATTTT
CDR3 length: 16; clone size: NA; D gene: TRBD1; V gene: TRBV19; J gene: TRBJ1-3; CDR3 protein: CASSMEGTASGNTIYF; CDR3 DNA: TGTGCCAGTAGTATGGAAGGGACAGCCTCTGGAAACACCATATATTTT
CDR3 length: 14; clone size: NA; D gene: TRBD1; V gene: TRBV9; J gene: TRBJ1-2; CDR3 protein: CASSPGDRAYGYTF; CDR3 DNA: TGTGCCAGCAGCCCCGGGGACAGGGCCTATGGCTACACCTTC
CDR3 length: 14; clone size: NA; D gene: TRBD1; V gene: TRBV11-2; J gene: TRBJ2-2; CDR3 protein: CASSAAQGYGELFF; CDR3 DNA: TGTGCCAGCAGCGCGGCACAGGGGTACGGGGAGCTGTTTTTT
CDR3 length: 12; clone size: few; D gene: TRBD1; V gene: TRBV6-5; J gene: TRBJ2-7; CDR3 protein: CASWDRPAEQYF; CDR3 DNA: TGTGCCAGCTGGGACAGACCGGCAGAGCAGTACTTC
CDR3 length: 14; clone size: NA; D gene: NA; V gene: TRBV7-2; J gene: TRBJ2-7; CDR3 protein: CASSFYPFVYEQYF; CDR3 DNA: TGTGCCAGCAGCTTCTACCCCTTTGTGTACGAGCAGTACTTC
CDR3 length: 13; clone size: few; D gene: NA; V gene: TRBV7-7; J gene: TRBJ2-2; CDR3 protein: CASSSSSAGELFF; CDR3 DNA: TGTGCCAGCAGCAGCTCGAGCGCCGGGGAGCTGTTTTTT
CDR3 length: 12; clone size: NA; D gene: NA; V gene: TRBV27; J gene: TRBJ1-5; CDR3 protein: CASSFLNQPQHF; CDR3 DNA: TGTGCCAGCAGTTTCCTCAATCAGCCCCAGCATTTT
CDR3 length: 14; clone size: NA; D gene: TRBD1; V gene: TRBV7-9; J gene: TRBJ1-4; CDR3 protein: CASSWTGTNEKLFF; CDR3 DNA: TGTGCCAGCAGCTGGACAGGGACTAATGAAAAACTGTTTTTT
CDR3 length: 14; clone size: NA; D gene: NA; V gene: TRBV4-1; J gene: TRBJ1-2; CDR3 protein: CASSQEGTNYGYTF; CDR3 DNA: TGCGCCAGCAGCCAAGAAGGGACAAACTATGGCTACACCTTC
CDR3 length: 14; clone size: NA; D gene: NA; V gene: TRBV5-1; J gene: TRBJ2-3; CDR3 protein: CASSRKGPEVPQYF; CDR3 DNA: TGCGCCAGCAGCCGAAAAGGTCCCGAGGTCCCGCAGTATTTT
CDR3 length: 14; clone size: NA; D gene: TRBD1; V gene: TRBV28; J gene: TRBJ1-1; CDR3 protein: CASRPGGMNTEAFF; CDR3 DNA: TGTGCCAGCAGACCAGGGGGAATGAACACTGAAGCTTTCTTT
CDR3 length: 14; clone size: NA; D gene: TRBD1; V gene: TRBV7-3; J gene: TRBJ2-7; CDR3 protein: CASSRTGASREQYF; CDR3 DNA: TGTGCCAGCAGCCGGACAGGGGCCTCCCGCGAGCAGTACTTC
CDR3 length: 12; clone size: NA; D gene: NA; V gene: TRBV5-1; J gene: TRBJ2-1; CDR3 protein: CASSGPESPQFF; CDR3 DNA: TGCGCCAGCAGCGGCCCGGAGTCCCCGCAGTTCTTC
CDR3 length: 15; clone size: NA; D gene: TRBD2; V gene: TRBV2; J gene: TRBJ2-1; CDR3 protein: CASRILTSGWAGQFF; CDR3 DNA: TGTGCCAGCAGAATCCTGACTAGCGGGTGGGCTGGGCAGTTCTTC